The entry that follows covers one T cell receptor (beta chain) sequence. Its antigen is not known. Germline and junction disagree at one end, which may indicate a read error. The source of the sample is a study of cytomegalovirus exposure and HLA in healthy donors. Study-wide points: TCR beta sequences numbering around 15,000 were associated with HLA alleles at 0.05 false discovery rate in a later analysis. In the analysis, some V segments, TRBV6-2 and TRBV6-3 included, were excluded as indistinguishable.

Amplification used 60 Vbeta primers and 13 Jbeta primers. Using immunoSEQ multiplex PCR, the repertoire was profiled, and TCRdb retains in-frame clones only, with some absent. In total, the table holds about 91,000 clones. Looked up from germline, CDR1 is SGHAT and CDR2 is FQNNGV. CDR3 length: 11 amino acids. Sequencing input: PBMCs. J is TRBJ2-7 and V is TRBV11-2, with D perhaps matching TRBD2 (6 bases). The TCR was taken from a woman in her 30s in good health and CMV-seronegative. CDR3 amino acids: CASSPPGEHFF. In DNA form, the CDR3 reads TGTGCCAGCAGCCCCCCGGGGGAGCATTTCTTC.